The next 25 T cell receptor beta chains were all read from a single sample in a study of blood T cell repertoires in COVID-19. Clones were read by immunoSEQ multiplex PCR, and TCRdb kept only the in-frame ones, dropping some. The data show 120,000 to 150,000 clones, with around 90% seen just once and under 7% held by the top ten. What was sequenced was peripheral blood. The receptor set was obtained from a human donor in a cohort sampled during active COVID-19.

The J gene is TRBJ2-3, the V gene TRBV11-2, with D possibly being TRBD2 (6 bases). Trimming shortened V by 4 bases and J by 3 bases, and 14 bases separated the two germline ends. The CDR3 is 15 amino acids. Germline loops: CDR1 SGHAT, CDR2 FQNNGV. CDR3 nucleotide sequence: TGTGCCAGCAGCTGGCGGGGATGGGGAACAGATACGCAGTATTTT. Protein sequence: CASSWRGWGTDTQYF.

This chain uses TRBV27 with TRBJ2-7; the D gene is possibly TRBD2 (5 bases). Deletions cut 9 bases from V and 3 bases from J, with 15 bases between. CDR1 is MNHEY and CDR2 is SMNVEV in the germline V gene (reference sequence). The CDR3 has 13 residues. The CDR3 is CARENGNCYEQYF. The CDR3 coding sequence is TGTGCCAGAGAGAACGGGAATTGCTACGAGCAGTACTTC.

This rearrangement joins TRBV19 to TRBJ1-1; 9 nucleotides match TRBD1. J was trimmed by 5 bases and V by 7 bases; bases with no gene match: 8. There are 14 residues in the CDR3. Germline-derived CDR1 and CDR2 are LNHDA and SQIVND (reference sequence). As DNA, the CDR3 is TGTGCCAGTACTACTACAGGGGGCTTTACTGAAGCTTTCTTT. It specifies CASTTTGGFTEAFF.

This rearrangement joins TRBV15 to TRBJ2-7; D is ambiguous. Trimming took 1 base from V and 3 from J, leaving 7 bases between them. The CDR3 totals 13 residues. Germline-derived CDR1 and CDR2 are LNHNV and YYDKDF (reference sequence). CDR3 residues: CATSRGPGYEQYF. The CDR3 coding sequence is TGTGCCACCAGCAGAGGCCCCGGCTACGAGCAGTACTTC. Full variable domain (remainder filled in from reference TRBV15 and TRBJ2-7): DAMVIQNPRYQVTQFGKPVTLSCSQTLNHNVMYWYQQKSSQAPKLLFHYYDKDFNNEADTPDNFQSRRPNTSFCFLDIRSPGLGDTAMYLCATSRGPGYEQYFGPGTRLTVT.

This chain joins TRBV7-9 and TRBJ1-3, with D possibly being TRBD1 (6 bases). The germline V gene encodes CDR1 SEHNR and CDR2 FQNEAQ (reference sequence). Trimming pared 5 bases from V and 4 bases from J, leaving 9 bases between. The CDR3 runs to 13 residues. CDR3 sequence reads: CASSAGEGNTIYF. Here the CDR3 DNA reads TGTGCCAGCAGCGCAGGGGAGGGAAACACCATATATTTT.

This rearrangement joins TRBV30 to TRBJ1-5, with a tentative D call TRBD1 (6 bases). Germline lookup yields CDR1 GTSNPN and CDR2 SVGIG (reference sequence). The CDR3 consists of 13 residues. The ends were cut back, 0 bases at V and 9 bases at J, with 12 bases in the middle. The CDR3 DNA sequence: TGTGCCTGGAGTGTTCAGGGGAAGGGGCCCCAGCATTTT. It codes for CAWSVQGKGPQHF. Combining the CDR3 with reference TRBV30 and TRBJ1-5 gives the whole variable domain SQTIHQWPATLVQPVGSPLSLECTVEGTSNPNLYWYRQAAGRGLQLLFYSVGIGQISSEVPQNLSASRPQDRQFILSSKKLLLSDSGFYLCAWSVQGKGPQHFGDGTRLSIL.

The chain recombines TRBV2 with TRBJ2-3; D possibly corresponds to TRBD2 (5 bases). The germline V and J ends were trimmed by 6 bases and 3 bases, with 16 bases remaining between them. This CDR3 region has 15 residues. The germline V gene has CDR1 SNHLY and CDR2 FYNNEI. CDR3 DNA: TGTGCCAGCAGCGCTACTAGTTTCCTAACAGATACGCAGTATTTT. Its protein product is CASSATSFLTDTQYF.

This clone has only a few counts. V and J are TRBV6-1 and TRBJ1-5, with D maybe TRBD1 (5 bases). The ends were cut back, 1 base at V and 5 bases at J, with 15 bases in the middle. The CDR3 runs to 16 residues. CDR1 and CDR2 (germline): MNHNS, SASEGT. CDR3 loop: CASSEVGGGRHQPQHF. The CDR3 DNA is TGTGCCAGCAGTGAAGTGGGGGGAGGGAGGCATCAGCCCCAGCATTTT.

This chain uses TRBV5-1 with TRBJ1-4; a weak D match, TRBD1 (6 bases). The CDR3 sequence is 15 residues long. Looked up from germline, CDR1 is SGHRS and CDR2 is YFSETQ. Trimming took off 3 bases at V and 0 bases at J, with 9 bases between the two ends. The CDR3 coding sequence is TGCGCCAGCAGCTCCAGGGGTGCAACTAATGAAAAACTGTTTTTT. Its protein product is CASSSRGATNEKLFF.

This clone was seen just once. The chain recombines TRBV9 with TRBJ2-3, with 10 bases that match TRBD2. Trimming cost V 0 bases and J 5 bases; bases outside gene matches: 3. This CDR3 spans 15 amino acids. The germline V gene has CDR1 SGDLS and CDR2 YYNGEE. The CDR3, as DNA: TGTGCCAGCAGCGTAGCTTCTAGCGGGGGAGATACGCAGTATTTT. Protein: CASSVASSGGDTQYF.

This clone came up once. This chain links TRBV27 with TRBJ2-5; 11 bases agree with TRBD1. CDR1 and CDR2 (germline): MNHEY, SMNVEV (reference sequence). The CDR3 has 16 residues. V gave up 4 bases and J gave up 5 bases; unmatched junction bases: 9. This chain's CDR3 is CASSSEGQGAWETQYF. The CDR3 DNA follows: TGTGCCAGCAGTTCGGAAGGACAGGGGGCTTGGGAGACCCAGTACTTC.

This chain joins TRBV18 and TRBJ2-1, with 10 bases lining up with TRBD2. This CDR3 region has 16 residues. V gave up 3 bases and J gave up 9 bases; unmatched junction bases: 11. The germline V gene encodes CDR1 KGHSH and CDR2 LQKENI. The CDR3 is CASSPTVAGGRGEQFF. The CDR3 region has the DNA TGTGCCAGCTCACCTACTGTAGCGGGGGGACGGGGTGAGCAGTTCTTC.

The chain combines TRBV7-8 with TRBJ2-3; TRBD2 agrees at 8 bases. V was clipped by 1 base and J by 2 bases; unmatched bases: 8. The CDR3 runs to 17 residues. From germline, CDR1 is SGHVS and CDR2 FQNEAQ. The CDR3: CASSLGPASGFTDTQYF. The DNA of the CDR3 is TGTGCCAGCAGCTTAGGACCAGCTAGCGGGTTCACAGATACGCAGTATTTT.

The CDR3 nucleotides are TGTGCCAGCAGTCCAGGACTAGCGACATACGATACCTTTAGCACAGATACGCAGTATTTT. It encodes CASSPGLATYDTFSTDTQYF. V is TRBV27 and J is TRBJ2-3; TRBD2 matches 9 bases. Germline CDR1 reads MNHEY; CDR2 reads SMNVEV (reference sequence). V dropped 5 bases and J dropped 0; count of bases not matched to a gene: 18. CDR3 length equals 20 residues.

CDR3 sequence (DNA): TGTGCCAGCAGTGAAGAGAGGGCGGGATACAATGAGCAGTTCTTC. The encoded protein is CASSEERAGYNEQFF. The V gene is TRBV2, the J gene TRBJ2-1; possibly TRBD2 for D (6 bases). This CDR3 comprises 15 residues. The germline CDR1 and CDR2 sequences are SNHLY and FYNNEI. Trimming cost V 1 base and J 4 bases, with 11 bases left between them. The full variable domain, completed using reference TRBV2 and TRBJ2-1, is EPEVTQTPSHQVTQMGQEVILRCVPISNHLYFYWYRQILGQKVEFLVSFYNNEISEKSEIFDDQFSVERPDGSNFTLKIRSTKLEDSAMYFCASSEERAGYNEQFFGPGTRLTVL.

This clone was seen many times. The rearrangement uses TRBV9 and TRBJ1-2; 7 nucleotides line up with TRBD1. V lost 3 bases and J lost 2; bases outside the gene matches: 7. CDR1 and CDR2 (germline): SGDLS, YYNGEE. CDR3 length: 15 amino acids. The CDR3 bases are TGTGCCAGCAGCGGCCCTGAACAGGGGAACTATGGCTACACCTTC. This encodes CASSGPEQGNYGYTF.

The chain carries TRBV28 and TRBJ1-1; D is perhaps TRBD1 (5 bases). CDR1 and CDR2 from the germline V gene are MDHEN and SYDVKM. Trimming left V 1 base short and J 4 bases short, with 10 bases between. The CDR3 contains 14 residues. In DNA, the CDR3 is TGTGCCAGCAGTTTATTAGGGGATCCCACTGAAGCTTTCTTT. This encodes CASSLLGDPTEAFF.

This clone was seen a few times. The CDR3 is CASSLVGGNNEQFF. For the CDR3, the DNA is TGTGCCAGCAGCTTAGTGGGGGGAAACAATGAGCAGTTCTTC. This rearrangement joins TRBV11-1 to TRBJ2-1; the D gene is possibly TRBD2 (6 bases). Germline V gives CDR1 SGHAT, CDR2 FQDESV (reference sequence). Trimming removed 1 base at V and 5 bases at J, with 9 bases between. The CDR3 is 14 residues long.

The gene calls are TRBV27 and TRBJ2-3; 9 bases agree with TRBD2. This CDR3 spans 15 amino acids. The germline V gene encodes CDR1 MNHEY and CDR2 SMNVEV (reference sequence). The J segment lost 2 bases and the V segment lost 5 bases, leaving 5 bases of the junction unmatched. CDR3 coding DNA: TGTGCCAGCAGTAAGCGGGAGGCACACACAGATACGCAGTATTTT. Its protein is CASSKREAHTDTQYF.

CDR3 DNA: TGTGCCAGCAGCTACCGGACAGGGGGTTTTAACTATGGCTACACCTTC. Protein: CASSYRTGGFNYGYTF. The chain has TRBV5-6 and TRBJ1-2; TRBD1 agrees at 10 bases. V shed 3 bases and J 1 base; nucleotides not matched to a gene: 6. The CDR3 extends over 16 amino acids. Germline V gene sequence: CDR1 SGHDT, CDR2 YYEEEE.

V and J are TRBV5-1 and TRBJ1-3, with a possible D match to TRBD1 (6 bases). The CDR3 totals 16 residues. Germline CDR1 SGHRS, CDR2 YFSETQ. V was cut by 0 bases and J by 2 bases, with 12 bases left in between. The DNA of the CDR3 is TGCGCCAGCAGCTTGGCGCCGACAGGAGCTGGAAACACCATATATTTT. Translating gives CASSLAPTGAGNTIYF.

J is TRBJ1-2 and V is TRBV5-1, with D unresolved. V was pared by 0 bases and J by 5 bases, with 14 bases between. The CDR3 totals 15 residues. Germline loops: CDR1 SGHRS, CDR2 YFSETQ. CDR3: CASSLGQRFPYGYTF. CDR3 nucleotide sequence: TGCGCCAGCAGCTTGGGGCAAAGATTCCCTTATGGCTACACCTTC. Full variable domain (rest looked up from reference TRBV5-1 and TRBJ1-2): KAGVTQTPRYLIKTRGQQVTLSCSPISGHRSVSWYQQTPGQGLQFLFEYFSETQRNKGNFPGRFSGRQFSNSRSEMNVSTLELGDSALYLCASSLGQRFPYGYTFGSGTRLTVV.

The chain couples TRBV7-6 to TRBJ2-3; 7 bases agree with TRBD1. This CDR3 spans 18 amino acids. V shed 1 base and J 0 bases; nucleotides not matched to a gene: 10. CDR1 SGHVS and CDR2 FNYEAQ come from the germline V gene. CDR3 bases: TGTGCCAGCAGCTTAGAGGGACAGCATCAAACTAGCACAGATACGCAGTATTTT. This encodes CASSLEGQHQTSTDTQYF. Combining the CDR3 with reference TRBV7-6 and TRBJ2-3 gives the whole variable domain GAGVSQSPRYKVTKRGQDVALRCDPISGHVSLYWYRQALGQGPEFLTYFNYEAQQDKSGLPNDRFSAERPEGSISTLTIQRTEQRDSAMYRCASSLEGQHQTSTDTQYFGPGTRLTVL.

This clone was observed a single time. This chain connects TRBV5-6 to TRBJ2-4, with D perhaps matching TRBD1 (5 bases). The CDR3 spans 17 residues. The germline V and J ends were trimmed by 0 bases and 0 bases, with 13 bases remaining between them. The germline CDR1 and CDR2 sequences are SGHDT and YYEEEE. The CDR3 sequence: CASSLGQGLIAKNIQYF. The DNA of the CDR3 is TGTGCCAGCAGCTTGGGGCAGGGCCTTATAGCCAAAAACATTCAGTACTTC. Complete variable domain (other parts from reference TRBV5-6 and TRBJ2-4): DAGVTQSPTHLIKTRGQQVTLRCSPKSGHDTVSWYQQALGQGPQFIFQYYEEEERQRGNFPDRFSGHQFPNYSSELNVNALLLGDSALYLCASSLGQGLIAKNIQYFGAGTRLSVL.

This chain joins TRBV5-1 and TRBJ1-1, with a weak D call TRBD1 (6 bases). This CDR3 contains 12 residues. V was shortened by 2 bases and J by 8 bases, with 10 bases between the two germline ends. Looked up from germline, CDR1 is SGHRS and CDR2 is YFSETQ. CDR3 nucleotide sequence: TGCGCCAGCAGCTTTGACAGGAGAGAAGCTTTCTTT. Residues: CASSFDRREAFF.